These T cell receptor beta chains were read from a single sample in a study of blood T cells in healthy people across ages. Using its own MiXCR run on the 5' RACE reads, TCRdb lists one record per CDR3 protein. This table has some 890,000 distinct CDR3 sequences, 25% to 30% appearing once. These data were likewise used in another study, on T cells of mothers and their children.

Sequencing was carried out using blood. The source is a woman in her thirties or forties in good health. Each CDR3 is given with its conserved first and last residue. The D gene is left open where the match is weak. Rows give clone size only sometimes, using once, few, many, or a class for an expanded clone.

CDR3 DNA | CDR3 protein | D gene | V gene | clone size | J gene
TGCAGTGCTGGTGGGAGTGGATTCGCTTTCTTT | CSAGGSGFAFF | - | TRBV20-1 | - | TRBJ1-1
TGTGCCACCAGCAGAGATCAATTCCAGGGGGCAGTTCATGGCTACACCTTC | CATSRDQFQGAVHGYTF | TRBD1 | TRBV15 | - | TRBJ1-2
TGCGCCAGCAGCTTGGTTGCAGGGGTGAAGAATTCACCCCTCCACTTT | CASSLVAGVKNSPLHF | - | TRBV5-1 | few | TRBJ1-6
TGTGCCAGCAGCCAGCAACAGGGGGGGAGCGAGCAGTACTTC | CASSQQQGGSEQYF | - | TRBV14 | - | TRBJ2-7
TGTGCCAGCAGTTACGCCGGTCAGTTCAGCTCCTATAATTCACCCCTCCACTTT | CASSYAGQFSSYNSPLHF | - | TRBV6-5 | few | TRBJ1-6
TGTGCCAGCTCACCAGGGGATCCCAAAAACATTCAGTACTTC | CASSPGDPKNIQYF | - | TRBV18 | - | TRBJ2-4
TGTGCCAGCAGTGAAGCGGAAACCTATAATTCACCCCTCCACTTT | CASSEAETYNSPLHF | - | TRBV25-1 | many | TRBJ1-6
TGTGCCACCATGGGGCGGTTGGACACTGAAGCTTTCTTT | CATMGRLDTEAFF | - | TRBV28 | few | TRBJ1-1
TGTACCAGCAGCCAAGATTGGGCAGGGGGCACAGATACGCAGTATTTT | CTSSQDWAGGTDTQYF | - | TRBV14 | - | TRBJ2-3
TGTGCCAGCAGCTTACGGTTGTCAACCTACCTCGGCGCGGATACGCAGTATTTT | CASSLRLSTYLGADTQYF | - | TRBV7-2 | - | TRBJ2-3
TGTGCCAGCAGCTTCGATACAGGGATGAACACTGAAGCTTTCTTT | CASSFDTGMNTEAFF | - | TRBV7-9 | few | TRBJ1-1
TGTGCCAGCAGAATCCAAGACCGGCTACTCCCTGAAGCTTTCTTT | CASRIQDRLLPEAFF | - | TRBV5-8 | many | TRBJ1-1
TGTGCCACCAGTGACCCTAAGACCCAGTACTTC | CATSDPKTQYF | - | TRBV24-1 | few | TRBJ2-5
TGTGCCAGCCGGGGCGGCGCTACAGATACGCAGTATTTT | CASRGGATDTQYF | - | TRBV12-3/TRBV12-4 | - | TRBJ2-3
TGTGCCAGCAGCCGGTCGTTAGAAGCTTTCTTT | CASSRSLEAFF | - | TRBV5-6 | many | TRBJ1-1
TGTGCCAGCAGCGGGATAGGGACCTACGAGCAGTACTTC | CASSGIGTYEQYF | - | TRBV11-1 | - | TRBJ2-7
TGTGCCAGCAGCCCAGACAGGAAGGGGTACACCGGGGAGCTGTTTTTT | CASSPDRKGYTGELFF | - | TRBV5-6 | few | TRBJ2-2
TGTGCCAGCAGCACGACACTGATAACCGGCTACACCTTC | CASSTTLITGYTF | - | TRBV6-2/TRBV6-3 | - | TRBJ1-2
TGTGCCAGCAGTTCGGGTGGGTTTGGTTCACCCCTCCACTTT | CASSSGGFGSPLHF | - | TRBV12-3/TRBV12-4 | once | TRBJ1-6
TGTGCCAGCTCCCGAAAGGAACGGTCTAGCTCCTACGAGCAGTACTTC | CASSRKERSSSYEQYF | - | TRBV9 | - | TRBJ2-7
TGCAGCGTTGTTTGGGAGGAGTGGAGCAATCAGCCCCAGCATTTT | CSVVWEEWSNQPQHF | - | TRBV29-1 | - | TRBJ1-5
TGCGCCAGCAGCTTGGGGAGCAGTCTAAATGAAAAACTGTTTTTT | CASSLGSSLNEKLFF | - | TRBV5-1 | many | TRBJ1-4
TGTGCCAGCAGCCCCCAGCCGCCTCACTTCACCGGGGAGCTGTTTTTT | CASSPQPPHFTGELFF | - | TRBV9 | - | TRBJ2-2
TGCAGCGTTGAAGACCGGGACAGGGGGGCGGAGACCCAGTACTTC | CSVEDRDRGAETQYF | TRBD1 | TRBV29-1 | many | TRBJ2-5
TGTGCCAGCAGCTTGGGTCCGGGCCGGAGCTCTGGGGCCAACGTCCTGACTTTC | CASSLGPGRSSGANVLTF | - | TRBV7-9 | many | TRBJ2-6
TGTGCCAGCAGCCCACGACAGTTAAAGCCGCCTGGCTACACCTTC | CASSPRQLKPPGYTF | - | TRBV3-1 | many | TRBJ1-2
TGTGCCACCAGCAGGGATATACTAGTTTCACCCCTCCACTTT | CATSRDILVSPLHF | - | TRBV15 | few | TRBJ1-6
TGTGCCAGCAGGGCGGGGCTAGTAGAGCAGTACTTC | CASRAGLVEQYF | - | TRBV28 | many | TRBJ2-7
TGTGCCAGCAGCGTAGACCTGACAGAAAAACTGTTTTTT | CASSVDLTEKLFF | - | TRBV9 | few | TRBJ1-4
TGTGCCAGCAGGGAAGAACCAGCATATACGCAGTATTTT | CASREEPAYTQYF | - | TRBV6-1 | - | TRBJ2-3
TGCAGTGTCCCGGGACAGACAGTCTATGGCTACACCTTC | CSVPGQTVYGYTF | TRBD1 | TRBV20-1 | - | TRBJ1-2
TGTGCCAGCAGTTGGACAGGGATGAACGAGCAGTACTTC | CASSWTGMNEQYF | TRBD1 | TRBV28 | few | TRBJ2-7
TGTGCCAGCAGCCCACTAGCGGGGAGAAACACAGATACGCAGTATTTT | CASSPLAGRNTDTQYF | TRBD2 | TRBV7-8 | few | TRBJ2-3
TGTGCCAGCAGCTCAACAGGGGACTACGAGCAGTACTTC | CASSSTGDYEQYF | TRBD1 | TRBV7-8 | many | TRBJ2-7
TGTGCCAGCAGCCGTTCCTACTCATTCGGGTATGGCTACACCTTC | CASSRSYSFGYGYTF | - | TRBV28 | many | TRBJ1-2
TGTGCCAGCAGCCGTACCGCGGGGGTTACCTATGGCTACACCTTC | CASSRTAGVTYGYTF | - | TRBV25-1 | - | TRBJ1-2
TGCGCCAGCAGGACAGGCAACACCATGAACACTGAAGCTTTCTTT | CASRTGNTMNTEAFF | - | TRBV5-1 | - | TRBJ1-1
TGTGCCAGCAGCGTTGGTCGGGACAGGCCTGAAGCTTTCTTT | CASSVGRDRPEAFF | TRBD1 | TRBV9 | few | TRBJ1-1
TGTGCCAGCAGTAAATCCGGGACAGGAGAGCAGTACTTC | CASSKSGTGEQYF | TRBD1 | TRBV6-2/TRBV6-3 | once | TRBJ2-7